The 24 T cell receptor beta chains listed next were all sequenced from one sample in a study of read filtering for tumor transcriptome and immune sequencing. This library used around 400 ng RNA and molecular barcoded adaptors spanning alpha/delta and beta/gamma chains. One entry per CDR3 protein, called by TCRdb with MiXCR from the reads. The sample comprises roughly 130,000 distinct CDR3 sequences, 13% of which are singletons, and more than 9.5% rests with the top ten. Specimen: a population of CD138-negative cells sorted from bone marrow. Source of these receptors: a donor older than 35 with multiple myeloma.

This clonotype was counted at least ten times. The gene calls are TRBV3-1 and TRBJ1-1; D not certain. Germline-derived CDR1 and CDR2 are LGHDT and YNNKEL (reference sequence). The CDR3 runs to 15 residues. With 4 bases removed from V and 2 bases from J, the gap between germline ends came to 14 bases. This CDR3 reads CASSPTRTANTEAFF. The CDR3 nucleotides are TGTGCCAGCAGCCCTACGCGGACTGCAAACACTGAAGCTTTCTTT.

This clonotype has ten or more counts. The chain uses TRBV20-1 and TRBJ2-2, with TRBD2 as a possible D gene (5 bases). The CDR3 has 14 residues. V shed 2 bases and J shed 2 bases, with 9 bases lying between them. Germline V gene lookup returns CDR1 DFQATT and CDR2 SNEGSKA (reference sequence). CDR3 residues: CSARKTTNTGELFF. The CDR3 region has the DNA TGCAGTGCTAGAAAGACTACCAACACCGGGGAGCTGTTTTTT.

This clonotype was counted many times. The chain joins TRBV5-4 to TRBJ1-6; 8 bases line up with TRBD1. This CDR3 is 16 amino acids long. CDR1 SGHNT and CDR2 YYREEE come from the germline V gene (reference sequence). Losses at the gene ends were 2 bases for V and 3 bases for J; bases not matched to a gene: 4. Here the CDR3 DNA reads TGTGCCAGCAGCTTCCGCGGGACAGGCTATAATTCACCCCTCCACTTT. Its protein is CASSFRGTGYNSPLHF.

This clonotype has a handful of counts. The chain has TRBV5-4 and TRBJ2-5; a weak D match, TRBD1 (5 bases). Per the germline V gene, CDR1 is SGHNT and CDR2 is YYREEE (reference sequence). The CDR3 spans 13 residues. V was shortened by 4 bases and J by 1 base, with 8 bases between the two germline ends. CDR3 coding DNA: TGTGCCAGCAGCACGGACATCCAAGAGACCCAGTACTTC. It translates to CASSTDIQETQYF.

On this clonotype itself: A read error may be the cause here, since a much bigger clone is one base away. The rearrangement uses TRBV5-1 and TRBJ1-1; tentative D call: TRBD1 (6 bases). The CDR3 loop spans 13 amino acids. Germline assignment: CDR1 SGHRS and CDR2 YFSETQ. CDR3: CASSLNREAEASF. Here the CDR3 DNA reads TGCGCCAGCAGCCTCAACAGGGAAGCTGAAGCTTCCTTT.

This clonotype was seen repeatedly, ten times or more. The chain combines TRBV7-6 with TRBJ2-3; 7 positions agree with TRBD2. Germline trimming cut 3 bases from V and 0 bases from J; bases unmatched to any gene: 3. The CDR3 contains 15 residues. CDR1 is SGHVS and CDR2 is FNYEAQ in the germline V gene. The CDR3 DNA reads TGTGCCAGCAGCTTGGGACTACCTAGCACAGATACGCAGTATTTT. This sequence encodes CASSLGLPSTDTQYF.

This clonotype was counted at least ten times. The V and J genes are TRBV5-5 and TRBJ2-7; the D gene is possibly TRBD1 (6 bases). Germline assignment: CDR1 SGHKS and CDR2 YYEKEE (reference sequence). Trimming cost V 1 base and J 0 bases, with 11 bases left between them. There are 15 residues in the CDR3. CDR3 DNA: TGTGCCAGCAGCTTGATTTCCAGGGGCTCCTACGAGCAGTACTTC. Its protein product is CASSLISRGSYEQYF.

In its sample, this clonotype was seen many times. This sequence joins TRBV7-9 and TRBJ2-5, with TRBD1 matching 9 bases. The germline V gene has CDR1 SEHNR and CDR2 FQNEAQ (reference sequence). Germline trimming cut 1 base from V and 5 bases from J; bases unmatched to any gene: 8. This CDR3 spans 16 amino acids. The CDR3 reads CASSLEGTGSVETQYF. In DNA, the CDR3 is TGTGCCAGCAGCTTAGAGGGGACAGGGTCGGTTGAGACCCAGTACTTC.

This clonotype was seen many times. The chain joins TRBV29-1 to TRBJ2-3; D is uncertain. Trimming pared 3 bases from V and 3 bases from J, leaving 4 bases between. The CDR3 consists of 11 residues. From germline, CDR1 is SQVTM and CDR2 ANQGSEA. This CDR3 is CSVEYTDTQYF. The CDR3 region has the DNA TGCAGCGTTGAGTATACAGATACGCAGTATTTT.

This clonotype has only a few counts. This sequence joins TRBV3-1 and TRBJ2-2; 7 positions match TRBD1. This CDR3 region has 15 residues. The J segment lost 0 bases and the V segment lost 6 bases, leaving 4 bases of the junction unmatched. From germline, CDR1 is LGHDT and CDR2 YNNKEL (reference sequence). CDR3 nucleotide sequence: TGTGCCAGCAGAAGGGGACAGACGAACACCGGGGAGCTGTTTTTT. Translating it yields CASRRGQTNTGELFF. Full variable domain (outside the CDR3, taken from reference TRBV3-1 and TRBJ2-2): DTAVSQTPKYLVTQMGNDKSIKCEQNLGHDTMYWYKQDSKKFLKIMFSYNNKELIINETVPNRFSPKSPDKAHLNLHINSLELGDSAVYFCASRRGQTNTGELFFGEGSRLTVL.

This clonotype was found many times. The chain is built from TRBV20-1 and TRBJ2-3; 8 positions match TRBD2. The CDR3 runs 17 residues. The germline gives CDR1 DFQATT, CDR2 SNEGSKA (reference sequence). The trim removed 1 base at V and 4 bases at J, leaving 13 bases unmatched. As DNA, the CDR3 is TGCAGTGCTAGAGTAATCGGGAGGGCGGTTGATGCAGATACGCAGTATTTT. This translates into CSARVIGRAVDADTQYF.

This chain uses TRBV9 with TRBJ1-5; maybe TRBD1 (6 bases). From germline, CDR1 is SGDLS and CDR2 YYNGEE. CDR3 length: 14 residues. Trimming removed 3 bases at V and 3 bases at J, with 10 bases between. Here the CDR3 reads CASSGGQNNQPQHF. For the CDR3, the DNA is TGTGCCAGCAGCGGTGGACAGAACAATCAGCCCCAGCATTTT.

This clonotype came up many times. The chain combines TRBV5-1 with TRBJ2-1; TRBD2 is a possible D gene (6 bases). Germline V gene lookup returns CDR1 SGHRS and CDR2 YFSETQ. V was trimmed by 4 bases and J by 9 bases, leaving 20 bases between them. The CDR3 is 15 amino acids. The CDR3 bases are TGCGCCAGCAGCGAAATACTAGCCCCTAGGGGTGAGCAGTTCTTC. It translates to CASSEILAPRGEQFF.

The chain has TRBV6-1 and TRBJ2-3, with 7 bases lining up with TRBD1. Germline CDR1 is MNHNS and CDR2 is SASEGT. With V trimmed by 6 bases and J by 4 bases, 22 bases remained unmatched. The CDR3 consists of 19 residues. The CDR3 DNA reads as TGTGCCAGCAGCGGCCTAACACGCTGGGACAGTGGGCTCTCAGATACGCAGTATTTT. Its protein product is CASSGLTRWDSGLSDTQYF.

This clonotype has ten or more counts. The J gene is TRBJ2-2, the V gene TRBV19; no clear D. Trimming took 1 base from V and 1 from J, leaving 4 bases between them. There are 14 residues in the CDR3. Germline V gene data show CDR1 as LNHDA and CDR2 as SQIVND (reference sequence). The CDR3 protein is CASSIVGNTGELFF. As DNA, the CDR3 is TGTGCCAGTAGTATAGTCGGGAACACCGGGGAGCTGTTTTTT.

This clonotype was counted many times. J is TRBJ2-1 and V is TRBV11-2; weak D call: TRBD2 (5 bases). Germline V gene data show CDR1 as SGHAT and CDR2 as FQNNGV. The CDR3 extends over 13 amino acids. V lost 2 bases to trimming and J lost 8 bases, with 10 bases between them. DNA for the CDR3: TGTGCCAGCAGCTTAAGTCTAGCCTATGAGCAGTTCTTC. It translates to CASSLSLAYEQFF.

At least ten counts were recorded for this clonotype. The J gene is TRBJ2-1, the V gene TRBV20-1; D remains ambiguous. Germline CDR1 DFQATT, CDR2 SNEGSKA (reference sequence). The V gene lost 5 bases and the J gene lost 6 bases, with 17 bases spanning the gap. This CDR3 has 14 amino acids. CDR3 DNA sequence: TGCAGTGCTGCTCCTACTTTGGCAACCAATGAGCAGTTCTTC. Its translation: CSAAPTLATNEQFF.

The chain recombines TRBV30 with TRBJ2-2; TRBD2 is a possible D gene (5 bases). This CDR3 has 13 amino acids. Trimming pared 2 bases from V and 4 bases from J, leaving 8 bases between. Germline CDR1 is GTSNPN and CDR2 is SVGIG (reference sequence). The CDR3 coding sequence is TGTGCCTGGAGTTCGGGGTTCACCGGGGAGCTGTTTTTT. This sequence encodes CAWSSGFTGELFF.

The sample holds a few counts of this clonotype. The V gene is TRBV10-3, the J gene TRBJ2-5; D not resolved. Per the germline V gene, CDR1 is ENHRY and CDR2 is SYGVKD. The CDR3 extends over 11 amino acids. V was pared by 3 bases and J by 5 bases, with 4 bases between. CDR3 coding DNA: TGTGCCATCAGTGACGGGGAGACCCAGTACTTC. It codes for CAISDGETQYF.

This clonotype was seen at least ten times. The V call is TRBV5-1, the J call TRBJ2-5; tentatively, D is TRBD1 (6 bases). Germline V gives CDR1 SGHRS, CDR2 YFSETQ. The CDR3 is 17 residues long. V was trimmed by 0 bases and J by 1 base, leaving 16 bases between them. In DNA form, the CDR3 reads TGCGCCAGCAGCTTGGGGGGGCTCCGGCCTTCCCAAGAGACCCAGTACTTC. Its translation: CASSLGGLRPSQETQYF.

This clonotype occurred many times. CDR3 nucleotide sequence: TGTGCCAGCAGCCGTATTAGCGGGAGCATTTACAATGAGCAGTTCTTC. Amino acid sequence: CASSRISGSIYNEQFF. This chain links TRBV5-6 with TRBJ2-1; TRBD2 matches at 9 bases. Losses at the gene ends were 4 bases for V and 4 bases for J; bases not matched to a gene: 9. CDR3 length equals 16 residues. The germline gives CDR1 SGHDT, CDR2 YYEEEE.

This clonotype appeared many times. The chain couples TRBV6-6 to TRBJ2-1; weak D call: TRBD2 (5 bases). The germline gives CDR1 MNHNY, CDR2 SVGAGI (reference sequence). This CDR3 comprises 14 residues. The V end lost 8 bases, the J end lost 8 bases, and 19 bases lay between the germline ends. The CDR3 DNA sequence: TGTGCCAGCCATGTACGCTCGGGGAGCGATGAGCAGTTCTTC. Translation: CASHVRSGSDEQFF.

This clonotype was seen ten or more times. The V gene is TRBV5-1, the J gene TRBJ2-7, with D possibly TRBD1 on 5 matching bases. V dropped 0 bases and J dropped 5 bases, with 15 bases sitting between them. The CDR3 covers 15 residues. Germline assignment: CDR1 SGHRS and CDR2 YFSETQ. CDR3 region: CASSLEDMSTDEQYF. The CDR3 coding sequence is TGCGCCAGCAGCTTGGAGGACATGTCAACCGACGAGCAGTACTTC.

This clonotype has more than one count but fewer than ten. As DNA, the CDR3 is TGTGCCAGCAGTTTTCTACGGACTAGCGGGGATACCGGGGAGCTGTTTTTT. Translating it yields CASSFLRTSGDTGELFF. The V and J genes are TRBV28 and TRBJ2-2, with 12 bases identical to TRBD2. This CDR3 comprises 17 residues. V was pared by 3 bases and J by 5 bases, with 7 bases of the junction left unmatched. Germline CDR1 reads MDHEN; CDR2 reads SYDVKM.